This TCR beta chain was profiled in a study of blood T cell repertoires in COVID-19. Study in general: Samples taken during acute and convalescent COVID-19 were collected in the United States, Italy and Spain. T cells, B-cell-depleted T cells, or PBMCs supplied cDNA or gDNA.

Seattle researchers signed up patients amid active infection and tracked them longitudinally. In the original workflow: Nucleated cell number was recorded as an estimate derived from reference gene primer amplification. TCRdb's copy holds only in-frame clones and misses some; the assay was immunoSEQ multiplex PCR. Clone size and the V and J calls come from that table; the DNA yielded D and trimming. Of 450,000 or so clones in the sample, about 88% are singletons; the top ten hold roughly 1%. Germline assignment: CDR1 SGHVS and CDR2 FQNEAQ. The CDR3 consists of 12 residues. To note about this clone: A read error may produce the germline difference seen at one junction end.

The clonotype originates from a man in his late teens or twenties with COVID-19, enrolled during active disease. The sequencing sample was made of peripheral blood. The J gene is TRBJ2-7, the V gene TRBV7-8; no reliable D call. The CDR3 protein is CASSLDQVLLIF. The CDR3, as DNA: TGTGCCAGCAGCTTAGATCAGGTTCTACTTATCTTC.